This T cell receptor beta chain comes out of a study of T cell responses to AZD1222 COVID-19 vaccine. Findings and caveats of the study: Spike was spanned by vaccine-associated CD4 TCRs, which were dominant at 160-218 and 743-854. Possibly, clonal diversity was underestimated; donors were largely white British and included more females. Targets within unmutated variant regions were reportedly found for nearly half of spike-specific TCRs. Only a handful of AZD1222 recipients were seropositive at baseline.

TCRdb keeps only in-frame clones here, not all; method: immunoSEQ multiplex PCR. This table holds fewer than 150,000 clones, about 89% found once. Per germline, CDR1 SNHLY and CDR2 FYNNEI. Trimming shortened V by 5 bases and J by 7 bases, and 14 bases separated the two germline ends. The CDR3 runs 14 residues. As concerns this clone: What it binds is not known.

The sample in question was peripheral blood, obtained 28 days after the second AZD1222 dose. The receptor was derived from an adult who received the AZD1222 COVID-19 vaccine. V and J are TRBV2 and TRBJ1-4; D gene ambiguous. CDR3 bases: TGTGCCAGCAGTCCCTCCCGGGTCGGTGAAAAACTGTTTTTT. This encodes CASSPSRVGEKLFF. Together with reference TRBV2 and TRBJ1-4, the CDR3 gives the full variable domain: EPEVTQTPSHQVTQMGQEVILRCVPISNHLYFYWYRQILGQKVEFLVSFYNNEISEKSEIFDDQFSVERPDGSNFTLKIRSTKLEDSAMYFCASSPSRVGEKLFFGSGTQLSVL.